One TCR beta chain is described in this entry. The antigen is not known. A linear amplification protocol produced the TCR libraries from 450 to 500 ng of total RNA. Original handling: Roughly five healthy donors contributed some 78,000 sequenced TCR alpha transcripts. From the reads, TCRdb called clonotypes with MiXCR, one entry per CDR3 protein. V and J calls and clone size were set by TCRdb, not the authors. This sample yields 200,000 or so distinct CDR3 sequences, of which around 70% are seen a single time; about 2.4% belongs to the top ten. These data originate in a study of healthy donors' naive CD4 and CD8 T cells. Overall study context: All functional IMGT TCR alpha variants were covered by new primers.

This CDR3 has 16 amino acids. Looked up from germline, CDR1 is DFQATT and CDR2 is SNEGSKA (reference sequence). V was clipped by 3 bases and J by 5 bases; unmatched bases: 14. Study results and caveats: Negatively charged CDR3s marked CD8+ lineage; positively charged CDR3s marked CD4+ lineage.

The chain uses TRBV20-1 and TRBJ2-7; 9 nucleotides line up with TRBD2. The sample comprised naive CD4+ and CD8+ T cells sorted from blood, pooled from several donors. The origin of this receptor is a pool of human donors in good health; the sample pools cells from several healthy donors. The CDR3 nucleotides read TGCAGTGCTAGTGCCGCCGGGACCAGCGGGAGGAACGAGCAGTACTTC. Residues: CSASAAGTSGRNEQYF.